One and the same sample provided the 9 T cell receptor beta chains below, sequenced in a study of cytomegalovirus exposure and HLA in healthy donors. PCR used 60 Vbeta primers and 13 Jbeta primers. Generated by immunoSEQ multiplex PCR, the TCRdb table keeps only in-frame clones and is missing some. Among 150,000 to 200,000 clones listed, 80% to 85% were seen once. The sample was PBMCs. The origin of the receptors is a woman in her late teens or twenties in good health and CMV-seronegative.

The table lists this clone with many counts. The chain couples TRBV6-5 to TRBJ2-7; 12 positions agree with TRBD1. Germline values: CDR1 MNHEY, CDR2 SVGAGI. V lost 7 bases and J lost 9; bases outside the gene matches: 10. The CDR3 loop spans 14 amino acids. This CDR3 is CASKPGQGAVGQYF. As DNA, the CDR3 is TGTGCCAGCAAGCCGGGACAGGGGGCCGTAGGGCAGTACTTC.

The chain combines TRBV6-5 with TRBJ1-1; no clear D gene. V lost 0 bases to trimming and J lost 0 bases, with 8 bases between them. The germline gives CDR1 MNHEY, CDR2 SVGAGI. This CDR3 has 15 residues. CDR3 sequence (DNA): TGTGCCAGCAGTTACTCCGCAGTCATGAACACTGAAGCTTTCTTT. The encoded protein is CASSYSAVMNTEAFF.

The J gene is TRBJ2-7, the V gene TRBV9; 7 bases agree with TRBD1. The ends lost 4 bases at V and 0 bases at J; junction bases unmatched: 10. Germline-derived CDR1 and CDR2 are SGDLS and YYNGEE. The CDR3 runs 16 residues. CDR3 nucleotides: TGTGCCAGCAGCACAAGAGGACAGGCATCCTCCTACGAGCAGTACTTC. It yields the protein CASSTRGQASSYEQYF.

The chain employs TRBV5-6 and TRBJ2-5; 8 nucleotides line up with TRBD1. The CDR3 covers 15 residues. V was clipped by 0 bases and J by 5 bases; unmatched bases: 6. Germline V gene sequence: CDR1 SGHDT, CDR2 YYEEEE. The CDR3 coding sequence is TGTGCCAGCAGCTTGGGACAGGGGAGGACCGAGACCCAGTACTTC. Encoded protein: CASSLGQGRTETQYF.

This clone was recorded once. The chain recombines TRBV11-2 with TRBJ2-1; 9 nucleotides agree with TRBD2. Germline V gene sequence: CDR1 SGHAT, CDR2 FQNNGV. V lost 3 bases and J lost 2; bases outside the gene matches: 2. The CDR3 covers 15 residues. In DNA, the CDR3 is TGTGCCAGCAGCTTGAGCGGGGGGACCTACAATGAGCAGTTCTTC. It yields the protein CASSLSGGTYNEQFF. Filled out from reference TRBV11-2 and TRBJ2-1, the complete variable domain reads EAGVAQSPRYKIIEKRQSVAFWCNPISGHATLYWYQQILGQGPKLLIQFQNNGVVDDSQLPKDRFSAERLKGVDSTLKIQPAKLEDSAVYLCASSLSGGTYNEQFFGPGTRLTVL.

This rearrangement joins TRBV29-1 to TRBJ2-1, with TRBD2 matching over 9 bases. The germline gives CDR1 SQVTM, CDR2 ANQGSEA. The CDR3 sequence is 14 residues long. The ends lost 7 bases at V and 4 bases at J; junction bases unmatched: 8. The chain's CDR3 is CSARQRGEYNEQFF. The DNA for the CDR3 is TGCAGCGCCAGGCAGCGGGGGGAATACAATGAGCAGTTCTTC.

The chain has TRBV2 and TRBJ1-2; 8 bases agree with TRBD1. V trimming: 5 bases; J trimming: 0 bases; junction bases outside the gene matches: 5. Looked up from germline, CDR1 is SNHLY and CDR2 is FYNNEI. CDR3 length: 15 amino acids. This chain's CDR3 is CASSQDRGANYGYTF. In DNA, the CDR3 is TGTGCCAGCAGTCAAGACAGGGGAGCTAACTATGGCTACACCTTC. Looking up the rest from reference TRBV2 and TRBJ1-2 gives the full variable domain: EPEVTQTPSHQVTQMGQEVILRCVPISNHLYFYWYRQILGQKVEFLVSFYNNEISEKSEIFDDQFSVERPDGSNFTLKIRSTKLEDSAMYFCASSQDRGANYGYTFGSGTRLTVV.

The chain has TRBV9 and TRBJ2-2; TRBD2 matches 15 bases. There are 18 residues in the CDR3. Germline lookup yields CDR1 SGDLS and CDR2 YYNGEE. V was clipped by 4 bases and J by 4 bases; unmatched bases: 8. The CDR3 DNA reads as TGTGCCAGCAGCATCTCGGGACTAGCGGGGGGAAGCACCGGGGAGCTGTTTTTT. This translates into CASSISGLAGGSTGELFF.

This clone was seen only a few times. V usage is TRBV12-5 and J usage is TRBJ1-2; TRBD1 matches at 7 bases. Germline-derived CDR1 and CDR2 are LGHNT and FRNRAP. The ends lost 5 bases at V and 0 bases at J; junction bases unmatched: 6. CDR3 size: 15 residues. CDR3 residues: CASGEGGFANYGYTF. In DNA, the CDR3 is TGTGCTAGTGGTGAAGGGGGCTTCGCTAACTATGGCTACACCTTC.